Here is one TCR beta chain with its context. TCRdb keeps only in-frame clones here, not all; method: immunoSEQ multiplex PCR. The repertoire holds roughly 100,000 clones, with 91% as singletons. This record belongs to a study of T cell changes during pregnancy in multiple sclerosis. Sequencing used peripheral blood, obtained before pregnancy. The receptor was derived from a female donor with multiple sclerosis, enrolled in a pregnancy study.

The CDR3 loop is CASSEGQGFEKLFF. CDR3 nucleotide sequence: TGTGCCAGCAGTGAGGGACAGGGTTTTGAAAAACTGTTTTTT. This chain links TRBV6-1 with TRBJ1-4; 9 bases align to TRBD1. The CDR3 runs 14 residues. Germline trimming cut 3 bases from V and 7 bases from J; bases unmatched to any gene: 3. Germline V lookup: CDR1 MNHNS, CDR2 SASEGT.